This T cell receptor beta chain was obtained from a study of blood T cells in healthy people across ages. Study-wide results and limits: Diversity was higher, and naive CD4+ cells more numerous, in long-lived donors than in aged donors.

Sample-barcoded 5' priming and a J-beta primer mix drove a second PCR of about 6 to 12 cycles. MiXCR was run by TCRdb on the 5' RACE reads, yielding one entry per CDR3 protein. The table shows approximately 850,000 distinct CDR3 sequences, with nearly 60% occurring only once. V was clipped by 2 bases and J by 6 bases, with 10 bases between them. The CDR3 length is 12 residues. The V gene's germline CDR1 is DFQATT and CDR2 SNEGSKA (reference sequence). As to this clonotype: Its antigen remains unidentified.

The sequence derives from a man aged 25-45 years in good health. The material sequenced was blood. The genes are TRBV20-1 and TRBJ1-2; a possible D gene is TRBD1 (5 bases). This CDR3 is CSARLGGDGYTF. CDR3 in DNA: TGCAGTGCTAGACTGGGGGGAGATGGCTACACCTTC.